Listed below are T cell receptor beta chains from one sample, sequenced in a study of cytotoxic CD8 clonotypes in ibrutinib-treated CLL. Sequencing used immunoSEQ multiplex PCR; TCRdb keeps in-frame clones, though not all of them. The repertoire includes approximately 320,000 clones, 67% of them detected once, and roughly 6.8% sits in the top ten. The source material was PBMCs, sampled after 36 months of ibrutinib treatment. These receptors were collected from a human donor with chronic lymphocytic leukemia. Both conserved end residues are part of each CDR3. D genes are given only for firm matches. The size of a clone is reported for some rows only, either as once, few or many, or as a class for expanded clones.

clone_size d_call j_call v_call cdr3_nt cdr3_aa
. . TRBJ2-7 TRBV18 TGTGCCAGCTCACCCCTGTTCAGGGCCTACGAGCAGTACTTC CASSPLFRAYEQYF
. . TRBJ1-2 TRBV9 TGTGCCAGCAGCCCTAAACAGGGCAGGACTAACTATGGCTACACCTTC CASSPKQGRTNYGYTF
. . TRBJ2-3 TRBV13 TGTGCCAGCAGCTTAGCGTCGTTCGGCAGGAACCCAGATACGCAGTATTTT CASSLASFGRNPDTQYF
. . TRBJ2-2 TRBV27 TGTGCCAGCAGTTTCCATGGGGCGGACACCGGGGAGCTGTTTTTT CASSFHGADTGELFF
. . TRBJ1-5 TRBV2 TGTGTCGCCCACGACGGCAATCAGCCCCAGCATTTT CVAHDGNQPQHF
. TRBD2 TRBJ2-3 TRBV9 TGTGCCAGCAGCCCCAGGGATACTAGCGTTAGCACAGATACGCAGTATTTT CASSPRDTSVSTDTQYF
. . TRBJ2-1 TRBV6-5 TGTGCCAGCAGGACGAGGACCAATGAGCAGTTCTTC CASRTRTNEQFF
few . TRBJ1-2 TRBV10-3 TGTGCCACCCGGGGTGCTAACTATGGCTACACCTTC CATRGANYGYTF
few . TRBJ2-1 TRBV29-1 TGCAGCGCCCCGGGACACCGTAATGAGCAGTTCTTC CSAPGHRNEQFF
. . TRBJ2-2 TRBV2 TGTGCCAGCAGTGATATTTTCGGGGAGCTGTTTTTT CASSDIFGELFF
. . TRBJ1-6 TRBV18 TGTGCCAGCTCCTCCCTTTTGCCGGACATTGACTCACCCCTCCACTTT CASSSLLPDIDSPLHF
. TRBD2 TRBJ2-7 TRBV5-6 TGTGCCAGCAGCTTGAAATGGCGGGAGGACTCCTACGAGCAGTACTTC CASSLKWREDSYEQYF
few . TRBJ2-7 TRBV6-1 TGTGCCAGCAGTGAACCCGGGAATCCCTCCTACGAGCAGTACTTC CASSEPGNPSYEQYF
few . TRBJ2-3 TRBV6-1 TGTGCCACCCTAGTGGGGGGTCCGACAGATACGCAGTATTTT CATLVGGPTDTQYF
. TRBD1 TRBJ1-4 TRBV5-1 TGCGCCAGCAGCGTGGGACAGGCAACTAATGAAAAACTGTTTTTT CASSVGQATNEKLFF
. . TRBJ1-1 TRBV18 TGTGCCAGCTCATCTCGTTTAACCGATATGAACACTGAAGCTTTCTTT CASSSRLTDMNTEAFF
. . TRBJ1-5 TRBV7-8 TGTGCCAGCAGCTTACGTGACCGTAGTAGCAATCAGCCCCAGCATTTT CASSLRDRSSNQPQHF
few . TRBJ1-2 TRBV6-5 TGTGCCAGCAGTTACGCCAACAACTATGGCTACACCTTC CASSYANNYGYTF